This note documents a single T cell receptor (beta chain) sequence. Its antigen remains unidentified. Tumor tissue was taken before any definitive surgery or chemotherapy was given. The data were produced by immunoSEQ multiplex PCR, yet TCRdb's version contains in-frame clones alone and is incomplete. Here the sample spans roughly 2,800 clones, 75% being singletons. The source of the sample is a study of high-grade serous ovarian cancer treatment subgroups. The wider study: On average, 14,192 reads and roughly 7,700 unique TCR beta rearrangements were obtained per sample.

Study-wide points: Without spatial data, bulk sequencing limits insight into HGSC tumor diversity.

This TCR was sampled from a human donor with high-grade serous ovarian cancer. Sequencing was performed on tumor tissue.

CDR3 region: CASRDPTGLNYNEQFF. The CDR3 DNA reads TGTGCCAGCAGGGATCCGACAGGACTAAACTACAATGAGCAGTTCTTC. The chain recombines TRBV2 with TRBJ2-1; D may match TRBD1 or TRBD2 (6 bases each). Trimming left V 6 bases short and J 3 bases short, with 18 bases between. The CDR3 contains 16 residues. CDR1 SNHLY and CDR2 FYNNEI come from the germline V gene.